The 24 T cell receptor beta chains reported below all come from one sample, sequenced in a study of OX40 agonist ivuxolimab in advanced cancers. Only in-frame clones appear in the TCRdb table, and some are missing; sequencing was by immunoSEQ multiplex PCR. In the table there are 77,000 or so clones, about 80% of which are singletons. Sample: CD4+ or CD8+ T cells sorted from blood, taken in a trial of the OX40 agonist ivuxolimab. These receptors came from an adult with an advanced solid tumor such as melanoma, head and neck, liver or kidney cancer.

The CDR3 sequence is CASSPLRGYGYTF. DNA for the CDR3: TGTGCCAGCTCACCATTGCGGGGGTATGGCTACACCTTC. The V call is TRBV18, the J call TRBJ1-2; possible D gene TRBD1, 5 bases. The germline V and J ends were trimmed by 2 bases and 5 bases, with 9 bases remaining between them. There are 13 residues in the CDR3. Germline V lookup: CDR1 KGHSH, CDR2 LQKENI.

The J gene is TRBJ2-3, the V gene TRBV4-1; 7 nucleotides agree with TRBD2. The CDR3 spans 13 residues. The V and J ends lost 3 bases and 8 bases, in that order; junction bases with no gene match: 5. Per the germline V gene, CDR1 is MGHRA and CDR2 is YSYEKL. The CDR3 loop reads CASSQVTSRTQYF. The CDR3 DNA reads as TGCGCCAGCAGCCAGGTGACTAGCCGTACGCAGTATTTT.

The chain carries TRBV21-1 and TRBJ1-1; whether TRBD1, the table's D call, matches the DNA was not checked. TRBV21-1 is noted as a pseudogene. The length of the CDR3 is 14 residues. The CDR3 reads CASSNRGTLRAAFF. The CDR3 bases are TGTGCCAGCAGCAACCGAGGGACACTTCGCGCGGCTTTCTTT.

The CDR3 is CASSLSEETQYF. The CDR3 DNA is TGTGCCAGCAGCTTGTCAGAAGAGACCCAGTACTTC. The genes are TRBV5-6 and TRBJ2-5; no reliable D call. Trimming removed 1 base from V and 3 bases from J, with 4 bases in between. CDR1 SGHDT and CDR2 YYEEEE come from the germline V gene. This CDR3 is built from 12 residues.

This chain uses TRBV27 with TRBJ2-5; the D gene is possibly TRBD1 (5 bases). Trimming shortened V by 2 bases and J by 5 bases, and 15 bases separated the two germline ends. The CDR3 is made up of 15 amino acids. Germline loops: CDR1 MNHEY, CDR2 SMNVEV (reference sequence). This CDR3 reads CASSLQGETWETQYF. CDR3 DNA sequence: TGTGCCAGCAGTTTACAAGGGGAAACATGGGAGACCCAGTACTTC.

The V and J genes are TRBV9 and TRBJ2-1, with a weak D call TRBD1 (7 bases). Germline V CDR1 and CDR2: SGDLS, YYNGEE. The V end was cut by 4 bases, the J end by 7 bases, with 18 bases between. This CDR3 has 15 amino acids. CDR3: CASSLEGASRNEQFF. The CDR3 region has the DNA TGTGCCAGCAGCCTGGAGGGGGCGAGTCGAAATGAGCAGTTCTTC.

V is TRBV6-5 and J is TRBJ2-7; D call uncertain. This CDR3 region has 14 residues. The germline CDR1 and CDR2 sequences are MNHEY and SVGAGI. Trimming shortened V by 2 bases and J by 0 bases, and 8 bases separated the two germline ends. CDR3 nucleotide sequence: TGTGCCAGCAGTTACGCTTCGAGCTCCTACGAGCAGTACTTC. Its translation is CASSYASSSYEQYF.

The rearrangement joins TRBV5-1 to TRBJ2-1; 10 bases map to TRBD2. Trimming removed 4 bases from V and 4 bases from J; junction bases left unmatched: 5. Germline CDR1 reads SGHRS; CDR2 reads YFSETQ. The CDR3 is made up of 15 amino acids. The CDR3 loop is CASSPGLARYNEQFF. CDR3 DNA sequence: TGCGCCAGCAGCCCGGGACTAGCGCGGTACAATGAGCAGTTCTTC. The full variable domain, with the rest looked up from reference TRBV5-1 and TRBJ2-1, is KAGVTQTPRYLIKTRGQQVTLSCSPISGHRSVSWYQQTPGQGLQFLFEYFSETQRNKGNFPGRFSGRQFSNSRSEMNVSTLELGDSALYLCASSPGLARYNEQFFGPGTRLTVL.

This clone was counted a few times. The chain joins TRBV19 to TRBJ1-1, with 7 positions matching TRBD1. J lost 2 bases, V lost 4 bases, and 4 bases had no gene match. The CDR3 contains 14 residues. The V gene's germline CDR1 is LNHDA and CDR2 SQIVND (reference sequence). The CDR3 nucleotides read TGTGCCAGTAGTACCCGACAGGGTAACACTGAAGCTTTCTTT. This translates into CASSTRQGNTEAFF.

The rearrangement links TRBV5-1 to TRBJ2-3, with D maybe TRBD1 (6 bases). Trimming took off 0 bases at V and 2 bases at J, with 13 bases between the two ends. The CDR3 loop spans 16 amino acids. Germline CDR1 is SGHRS and CDR2 is YFSETQ. CDR3 protein: CASSLAVGASTDTQYF. CDR3 nucleotides: TGCGCCAGCAGCTTGGCCGTGGGGGCCTCCACAGATACGCAGTATTTT.

The genes are TRBV4-1 and TRBJ2-7; 12 bases match TRBD2. V lost 4 bases, J lost 3 bases, and 19 bases stayed unmatched. The CDR3 is 20 residues long. CDR1 and CDR2 from the germline V gene are MGHRA and YSYEKL. The CDR3 sequence: CASSRNGLAGPYDKFYEQYF. As DNA, the CDR3 is TGCGCCAGCAGCCGAAACGGACTAGCGGGACCATATGATAAATTCTACGAGCAGTACTTC.

The chain is built from TRBV19 and TRBJ2-5; TRBD2 matches at 14 bases. With 5 bases clipped from V and 5 bases from J, the junction kept 13 bases outside the gene matches. Germline values: CDR1 LNHDA, CDR2 SQIVND (reference sequence). The CDR3 extends over 18 amino acids. The CDR3 loop reads CASSVLSGLAGGVETQYF. DNA of the CDR3: TGTGCCAGTAGTGTCCTTTCAGGACTAGCGGGGGGCGTGGAGACCCAGTACTTC.

Comments on this clone: The sample has other DNA sequences that encode this CDR3 too. The gene calls are TRBV27 and TRBJ1-5, with D unresolved. Trimming shortened V by 3 bases and J by 2 bases, and 8 bases separated the two germline ends. The germline V gene encodes CDR1 MNHEY and CDR2 SMNVEV (reference sequence). The CDR3 loop spans 14 amino acids. The CDR3 reads CASSFGSGNQPQHF. DNA of the CDR3: TGTGCCAGCAGTTTTGGGTCAGGCAATCAGCCCCAGCATTTT.

The CDR3 DNA reads as TGTGCCAGCAGCTTAAGGTCACAGGGTGATTCACCCCTCCACTTT. Translated, it gives CASSLRSQGDSPLHF. The chain carries TRBV7-9 and TRBJ1-6; D is possibly TRBD1 (6 bases). The germline V gene has CDR1 SEHNR and CDR2 FQNEAQ (reference sequence). Trimming removed 2 bases at V and 8 bases at J, with 13 bases between. CDR3 length: 15 amino acids.

The chain uses TRBV7-2 and TRBJ2-2; maybe TRBD1 (6 bases). Between the trimmed V and J ends, which lost 7 bases and 3 bases, there was a span of 21 bases. This CDR3 is built from 17 residues. Per germline, CDR1 SGHTA and CDR2 FQGNSA. CDR3 sequence reads: CASMRGISPSHTGELFF. CDR3 bases: TGTGCCAGCATGAGGGGGATCAGCCCCTCACACACCGGGGAGCTGTTTTTT.

J is TRBJ1-2 and V is TRBV9; D is uncertain. Trimming shortened V by 4 bases and J by 8 bases, and 15 bases separated the two germline ends. The CDR3 contains 13 residues. Germline CDR1 SGDLS, CDR2 YYNGEE. CDR3: CASSPPGMNGYTF. DNA for the CDR3: TGTGCCAGCAGCCCCCCGGGGATGAACGGCTACACCTTC. The full variable domain, in which reference TRBV9 and TRBJ1-2 provide the parts outside the CDR3, is DSGVTQTPKHLITATGQRVTLRCSPRSGDLSVYWYQQSLDQGLQFLIQYYNGEERAKGNILERFSAQQFPDLHSELNLSSLELGDSALYFCASSPPGMNGYTFGSGTRLTVV.

The J gene is TRBJ1-4, the V gene TRBV5-1; D is ambiguous. V was trimmed by 0 bases and J by 0 bases, leaving 6 bases between them. The germline gives CDR1 SGHRS, CDR2 YFSETQ. The CDR3 consists of 15 residues. CDR3 bases: TGCGCCAGCAGCTTGGGGCTGACAACTAATGAAAAACTGTTTTTT. Its protein is CASSLGLTTNEKLFF.

The V gene is TRBV18, the J gene TRBJ2-3, with D uncertain. The CDR3 loop spans 14 amino acids. With 0 bases removed from V and 3 bases from J, the gap between germline ends came to 7 bases. Germline CDR1 and CDR2: KGHSH and LQKENI. CDR3 residues: CASSPPIRTDTQYF. The CDR3 nucleotides are TGTGCCAGCTCACCACCGATTAGGACAGATACGCAGTATTTT.

This sequence joins TRBV11-3 and TRBJ2-1; D gene unclear. The germline CDR1 and CDR2 sequences are SGHNT and YENEEA. The CDR3 extends over 15 amino acids. V lost 5 bases to trimming and J lost 0 bases, with 11 bases between them. CDR3 DNA sequence: TGTGCCAGCAGCACCGACCGTTCCTCCTACAATGAGCAGTTCTTC. Its translation is CASSTDRSSYNEQFF.

The V call is TRBV7-2, the J call TRBJ2-3, with no clear D. V was shortened by 3 bases and J by 4 bases, with 8 bases between the two germline ends. Germline V gene lookup returns CDR1 SGHTA and CDR2 FQGNSA. This CDR3 has 13 residues. CDR3 sequence (DNA): TGTGCCAGCAGCTTCATACGGGCAGATACGCAGTATTTT. Translated: CASSFIRADTQYF.

The rearrangement uses TRBV11-3 and TRBJ2-2; 9 bases map to TRBD1. Losses at the gene ends were 5 bases for V and 1 base for J; bases not matched to a gene: 11. CDR3 size: 18 residues. Germline assignment: CDR1 SGHNT and CDR2 YENEEA. CDR3 protein: CASSRYTPGQGNTGELFF. CDR3 in DNA: TGTGCCAGCAGCCGCTACACTCCGGGACAGGGGAACACCGGGGAGCTGTTTTTT.

This chain connects TRBV4-3 to TRBJ1-5; a weak D match, TRBD1 (5 bases). Trimming shortened V by 4 bases and J by 7 bases, and 14 bases separated the two germline ends. Germline CDR1 reads LGHNA; CDR2 reads YSLEER. The CDR3 length is 14 residues. The CDR3 sequence is CASSRNQGYQPQHF. The CDR3 region has the DNA TGCGCCAGCAGCCGCAATCAGGGTTACCAGCCCCAGCATTTT.

The rearrangement links TRBV28 to TRBJ2-1, with 7 positions matching TRBD2. The CDR3 contains 17 residues. V trimming: 5 bases; J trimming: 15 bases; junction bases outside the gene matches: 25. Per germline, CDR1 MDHEN and CDR2 SYDVKM. The CDR3 coding sequence is TGTGCCAGCAGTGGCGGTGACGAGCGGGGAAAGGGAACAGGTCCGTTCTTC. Translation gives CASSGGDERGKGTGPFF. Based on the CDR3 plus reference TRBV28 and TRBJ2-1, the full variable domain is DVKVTQSSRYLVKRTGEKVFLECVQDMDHENMFWYRQDPGLGLRLIYFSYDVKMKEKGDIPEGYSVSREKKERFSLILESASTNQTSMYLCASSGGDERGKGTGPFFGPGTRLTVL.

The chain employs TRBV7-8 and TRBJ1-6, with D perhaps matching TRBD1 (5 bases). Trimming pared 5 bases from V and 8 bases from J, leaving 16 bases between. Germline CDR1 is SGHVS and CDR2 is FQNEAQ. The CDR3 runs to 15 residues. The CDR3 sequence: CASSPAGGMDSPLHF. The DNA for the CDR3 is TGTGCCAGCAGCCCCGCCGGGGGAATGGATTCACCCCTCCACTTT.